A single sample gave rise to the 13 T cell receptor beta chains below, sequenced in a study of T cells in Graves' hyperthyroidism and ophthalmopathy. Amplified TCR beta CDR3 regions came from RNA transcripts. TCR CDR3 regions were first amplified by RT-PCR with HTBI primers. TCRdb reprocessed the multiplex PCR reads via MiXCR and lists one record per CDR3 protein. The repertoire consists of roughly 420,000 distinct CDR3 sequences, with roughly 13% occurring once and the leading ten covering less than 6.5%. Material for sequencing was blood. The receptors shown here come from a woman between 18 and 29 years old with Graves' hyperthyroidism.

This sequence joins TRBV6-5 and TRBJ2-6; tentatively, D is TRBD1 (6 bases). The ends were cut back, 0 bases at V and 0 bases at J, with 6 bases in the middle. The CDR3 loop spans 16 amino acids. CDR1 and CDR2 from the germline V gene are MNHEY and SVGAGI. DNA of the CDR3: TGTGCCAGCAGTTACTCGGGGGCCTCTGGGGCCAACGTCCTGACTTTC. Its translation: CASSYSGASGANVLTF.

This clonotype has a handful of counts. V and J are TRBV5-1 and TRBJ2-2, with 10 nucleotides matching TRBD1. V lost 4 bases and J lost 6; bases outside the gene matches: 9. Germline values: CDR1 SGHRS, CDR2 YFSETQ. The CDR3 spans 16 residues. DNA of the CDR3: TGCGCCAGCAGCCCCCGGGACAGGGGACGGGCCGGGGAGCTGTTTTTT. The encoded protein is CASSPRDRGRAGELFF.

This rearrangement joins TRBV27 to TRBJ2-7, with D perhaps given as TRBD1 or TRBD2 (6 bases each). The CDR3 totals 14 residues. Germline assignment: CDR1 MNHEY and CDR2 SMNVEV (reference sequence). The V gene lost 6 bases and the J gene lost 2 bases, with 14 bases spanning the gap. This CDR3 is CASSRMEGAYEQYF. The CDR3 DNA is TGTGCCAGCAGCCGGATGGAGGGGGCCTACGAGCAGTACTTC.

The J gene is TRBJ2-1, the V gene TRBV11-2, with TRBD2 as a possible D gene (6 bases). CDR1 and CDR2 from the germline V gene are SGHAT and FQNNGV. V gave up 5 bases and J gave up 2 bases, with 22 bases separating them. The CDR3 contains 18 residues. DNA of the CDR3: TGTGCCAGCAGCGGGAACCCGGGCCTAGCGACACCCTACAATGAGCAGTTCTTC. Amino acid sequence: CASSGNPGLATPYNEQFF.

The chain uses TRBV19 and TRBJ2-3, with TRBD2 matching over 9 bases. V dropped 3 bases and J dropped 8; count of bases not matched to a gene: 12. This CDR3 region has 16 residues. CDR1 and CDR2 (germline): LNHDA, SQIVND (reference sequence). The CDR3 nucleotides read TGTGCCAGTAGTATCCGGTCTCCTAGCGGGACGGGTACGCAGTATTTT. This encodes CASSIRSPSGTGTQYF.

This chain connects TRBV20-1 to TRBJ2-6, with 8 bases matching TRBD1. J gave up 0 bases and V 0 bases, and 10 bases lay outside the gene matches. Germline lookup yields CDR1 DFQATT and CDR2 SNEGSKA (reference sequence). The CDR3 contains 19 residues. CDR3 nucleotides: TGCAGTGCTAGAGATCTGGGGGCGACAGGGGACTCTGGGGCCAACGTCCTGACTTTC. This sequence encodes CSARDLGATGDSGANVLTF.

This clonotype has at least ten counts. The CDR3 nucleotides are TGTGCCAGCAGTTCAACTAGCGGGGGGCCGGCCCAGTACTTC. Protein sequence: CASSSTSGGPAQYF. The rearrangement links TRBV12-3 or TRBV12-4 to TRBJ2-5; 12 bases align to TRBD2. The length of the CDR3 is 14 residues. The J segment lost 9 bases and the V segment lost 4 bases, leaving 6 bases of the junction unmatched.

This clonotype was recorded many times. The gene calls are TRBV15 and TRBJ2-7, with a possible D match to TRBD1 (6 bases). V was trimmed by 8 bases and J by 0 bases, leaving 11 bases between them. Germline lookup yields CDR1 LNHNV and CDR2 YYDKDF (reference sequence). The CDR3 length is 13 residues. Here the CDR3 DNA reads TGTGCCACCCGACCGGGACACTCCTACGAGCAGTACTTC. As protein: CATRPGHSYEQYF.

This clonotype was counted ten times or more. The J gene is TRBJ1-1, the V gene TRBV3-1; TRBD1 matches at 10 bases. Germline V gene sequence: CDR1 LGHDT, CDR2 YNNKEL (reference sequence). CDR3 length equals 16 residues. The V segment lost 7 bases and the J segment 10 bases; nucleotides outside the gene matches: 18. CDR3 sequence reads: CASTQARVAGTGVAFF. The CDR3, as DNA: TGTGCCAGCACCCAGGCCAGGGTCGCCGGGACAGGGGTAGCTTTCTTT.

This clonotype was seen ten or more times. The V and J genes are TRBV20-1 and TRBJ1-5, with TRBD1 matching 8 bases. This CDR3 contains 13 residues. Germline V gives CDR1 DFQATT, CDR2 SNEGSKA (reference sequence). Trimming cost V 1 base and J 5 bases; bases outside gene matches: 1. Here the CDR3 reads CSARAGGDQPQHF. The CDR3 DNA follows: TGCAGTGCTAGAGCAGGGGGCGATCAGCCCCAGCATTTT.

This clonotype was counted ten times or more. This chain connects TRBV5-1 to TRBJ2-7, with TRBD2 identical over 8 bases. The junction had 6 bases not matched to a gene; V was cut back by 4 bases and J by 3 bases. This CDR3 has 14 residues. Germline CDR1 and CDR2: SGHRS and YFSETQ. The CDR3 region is CASSPTSAVYEQYF. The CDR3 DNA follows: TGCGCCAGCAGCCCGACTAGCGCGGTCTACGAGCAGTACTTC.

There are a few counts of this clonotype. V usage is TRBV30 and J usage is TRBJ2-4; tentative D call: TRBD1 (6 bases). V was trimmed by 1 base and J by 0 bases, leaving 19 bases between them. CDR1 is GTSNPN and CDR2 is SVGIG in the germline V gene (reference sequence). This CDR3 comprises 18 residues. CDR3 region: CAWSAFGWDTLAKNIQYF. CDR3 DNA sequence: TGTGCCTGGAGTGCATTCGGTTGGGACACTTTAGCCAAAAACATTCAGTACTTC.

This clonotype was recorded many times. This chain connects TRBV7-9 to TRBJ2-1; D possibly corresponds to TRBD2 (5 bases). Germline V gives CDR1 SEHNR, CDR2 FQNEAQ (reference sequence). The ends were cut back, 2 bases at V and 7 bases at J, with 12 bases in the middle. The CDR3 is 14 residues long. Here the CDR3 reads CASSLPTRGNEQFF. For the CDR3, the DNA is TGTGCCAGCAGCTTACCGACACGGGGAAATGAGCAGTTCTTC.